The clone carrying this T cell receptor (beta chain) was seen many times. TCRdb fed the RACE reads into MiXCR, producing one record per CDR3 protein. The table lists approximately 400,000 distinct CDR3 sequences, roughly 4.8% of them singletons, with approximately 2.3% in the top ten. The time point is: patch test 1, 2 weeks after DPC sensitization. Treatment specified: therapeutic diphenylcyclopropenone sensitization with weekly scalp DPC. V lost 1 base to trimming and J lost 5 bases, with 14 bases between them. Germline loops: CDR1 MGHRA, CDR2 YSYEKL. This CDR3 comprises 15 residues. The sample originates from a study of human T cells and chemical hapten exposure.

The rearrangement links TRBV4-1 to TRBJ1-1, with D hard to call. The material was whole blood, obtained in connection with sensitization to the hapten diphenylcyclopropenone (DPC). The sequence derives from a woman aged 50 to 60 with alopecia areata. Some clones in this sample may be carry-over from other donors' samples. CDR3 nucleotides: TGCGCCAGCAGCCAAGTCGGGCCCAGAGGGACTGAAGCTTTCTTT. This encodes CASSQVGPRGTEAFF.